The text below deals with one T cell receptor (beta chain). This sample is drawn from a study of blood T cell repertoires in COVID-19. Study details: COVID-19 samples from acute and convalescent phases originated in the United States, Italy and Spain. Nucleic acid was either cDNA or gDNA, and it came from T cells, B-cell-depleted T cells, or PBMCs.

V dropped 5 bases and J dropped 3 bases, with 16 bases sitting between them. The CDR3 length is 15 residues. Germline CDR1 reads MDHEN; CDR2 reads SYDVKM. Original processing methods: Cell counts per sample came from amplifying reference gene primers. Data came from immunoSEQ multiplex PCR; TCRdb stores just in-frame clones and leaves some out. V and J calls and clone size are given by that table; D and trimming were obtained from the DNA. The sample has 270,000 or so clones, 85% to 90% seen once. V and J are TRBV28 and TRBJ1-2; a possible D gene is TRBD1 (5 bases). Sequencing was carried out using peripheral blood. The receptor was isolated from a man aged 35-49 years with acute or convalescent COVID-19. CDR3 loop: CASSVLGEADYGYTF. In DNA, the CDR3 is TGTGCCAGCAGTGTATTAGGGGAGGCTGACTATGGCTACACCTTC.